These 26 T cell receptor beta chains share one sample of origin, sequenced in a study of patients and donors after allogeneic stem cell transplantation. TCRdb called the RT-PCR reads again in MiXCR, with one record for every CDR3 protein. Here the sample spans 920,000 or so distinct CDR3 sequences, roughly 17% being singletons. Sequencing input: blood, either unsorted or a sorted T cell fraction (not recorded which). Receptors originate from a human donor who was either an allogeneic HSCT recipient or a stem cell or donor lymphocyte infusion donor (not recorded which). It is not recorded whose cells these are; they may come from a transplant donor.

This clonotype appeared a few times. The chain recombines TRBV12-3 or TRBV12-4 with TRBJ2-4, with D possibly matching TRBD1 (6 bases). This CDR3 is built from 15 residues. V gave up 8 bases and J gave up 0 bases, with 14 bases separating them. Here the CDR3 reads CASAGGQIAKNIQYF. Written as DNA, the CDR3 is TGTGCCAGCGCAGGAGGACAGATAGCCAAAAACATTCAGTACTTC.

This clonotype was observed a handful of times. This chain uses TRBV3-1 with TRBJ2-7; weak D call: TRBD2 (5 bases). The CDR3 runs 15 residues. Germline V lookup: CDR1 LGHDT, CDR2 YNNKEL (reference sequence). Trimming removed 1 base at V and 4 bases at J, with 14 bases between. Here the CDR3 DNA reads TGTGCCAGCAGCCAAGGTCCCGGGGAGATATACGAGCAGTACTTC. It translates to CASSQGPGEIYEQYF.

This clonotype was observed a few times. The chain carries TRBV5-1 and TRBJ1-1, with 7 bases matching TRBD1. Per germline, CDR1 SGHRS and CDR2 YFSETQ. The CDR3 consists of 14 residues. V trimming: 4 bases; J trimming: 1 base; junction bases outside the gene matches: 4. The CDR3 sequence is CASSTGQANTEAFF. In DNA, the CDR3 is TGCGCCAGCAGCACCGGACAGGCGAACACTGAAGCTTTCTTT.

The chain is built from TRBV5-6 and TRBJ2-7; TRBD1 might be the D (5 bases). Trimming took off 3 bases at V and 5 bases at J, with 18 bases between the two ends. CDR1 and CDR2 from the germline V gene are SGHDT and YYEEEE. The CDR3 runs 15 residues. CDR3 sequence (DNA): TGTGCCAGCAGCTGGCCCCTCGACAGATCCAACGAGCAGTACTTC. Amino acids: CASSWPLDRSNEQYF.

This sequence joins TRBV7-9 and TRBJ2-1; D may be TRBD1 or TRBD2 (5 bases each). The CDR3 totals 15 residues. Germline CDR1 is SEHNR and CDR2 is FQNEAQ (reference sequence). The V end was cut by 5 bases, the J end by 6 bases, with 17 bases between. The CDR3 DNA reads as TGTGCCAGCAGCCCCCTCCGGGACCACAGCAATGAGCAGTTCTTC. As protein: CASSPLRDHSNEQFF. Using reference TRBV7-9 and TRBJ2-1 for the parts outside the CDR3, the full variable domain is DTGVSQNPRHKITKRGQNVTFRCDPISEHNRLYWYRQTLGQGPEFLTYFQNEAQLEKSRLLSDRFSAERPKGSFSTLEIQRTEQGDSAMYLCASSPLRDHSNEQFFGPGTRLTVL.

The chain links TRBV6-5 to TRBJ2-1; possible D gene TRBD1, 6 bases. Germline lookup yields CDR1 MNHEY and CDR2 SVGAGI. The CDR3 loop spans 12 amino acids. V was cut by 4 bases and J by 9 bases, with 10 bases left in between. CDR3 amino acids: CASSSTGPEQFF. CDR3 DNA sequence: TGTGCCAGCAGTTCAACAGGGCCTGAGCAGTTCTTC.

This clonotype was observed a handful of times. The chain links TRBV29-1 to TRBJ2-2; TRBD2 aligns across 12 bases. This CDR3 region has 18 residues. Germline V gene lookup returns CDR1 SQVTM and CDR2 ANQGSEA. J was trimmed by 4 bases and V by 0 bases; bases with no gene match: 9. The DNA of the CDR3 is TGCAGCGTTGAAGATCTAGCGGGAGGGCCCTCGGGCACCGGGGAGCTGTTTTTT. This translates into CSVEDLAGGPSGTGELFF.

This clonotype was seen ten or more times. J is TRBJ1-5 and V is TRBV12-3 or TRBV12-4, with D tentatively TRBD1 (6 bases). V was clipped by 7 bases and J by 12 bases, with 19 bases between them. The CDR3 has 13 amino acids. CDR3 region: CASTDQTGIFQHF. The CDR3 bases are TGTGCCAGCACCGACCAAACAGGGATCTTCCAGCATTTT.

The rearrangement links TRBV7-2 to TRBJ1-4; tentative D call: TRBD1 (5 bases). CDR1 and CDR2 from the germline V gene are SGHTA and FQGNSA. The ends were cut back, 5 bases at V and 6 bases at J, with 10 bases in the middle. The CDR3 runs 13 residues. For the CDR3, the DNA is TGTGCCAGCAGCCTAACGGGACATGAAAAACTGTTTTTT. This sequence encodes CASSLTGHEKLFF.

The chain joins TRBV2 to TRBJ1-2, with 9 bases identical to TRBD1. Unmatched junction bases numbered 7, after V lost 10 bases and J lost 7 bases. Germline V gene sequence: CDR1 SNHLY, CDR2 FYNNEI. The CDR3 is 12 amino acids. The CDR3 DNA reads as TGTGCCACCGGACAGGGGAGTGCTGGCTACACCTTC. Its protein is CATGQGSAGYTF.

V gene TRBV9 combines with J gene TRBJ2-3; D gene ambiguous. Germline V gene data show CDR1 as SGDLS and CDR2 as YYNGEE. The CDR3 sequence is 17 residues long. Trimming took off 0 bases at V and 0 bases at J, with 14 bases between the two ends. The CDR3 bases are TGTGCCAGCAGCGTAGTTTTAGGAACTCATAGCACAGATACGCAGTATTTT. Residues: CASSVVLGTHSTDTQYF.

This clonotype has only a few counts. The chain employs TRBV4-3 and TRBJ1-3; 10 positions agree with TRBD1. Germline CDR1 is LGHNA and CDR2 is YSLEER. This CDR3 comprises 16 residues. The trim removed 3 bases at V and 1 base at J, leaving 3 bases unmatched. This chain's CDR3 is CASSQGTGESGNTIYF. As DNA, the CDR3 is TGCGCCAGCAGCCAGGGGACAGGGGAGTCTGGAAACACCATATATTTT.

The chain is built from TRBV2 and TRBJ2-1, with D tentatively TRBD1 or TRBD2 (5 bases each). Trimming took 3 bases from V and 0 from J, leaving 9 bases between them. CDR1 SNHLY and CDR2 FYNNEI come from the germline V gene. The CDR3 totals 15 residues. CDR3 nucleotide sequence: TGTGCCAGCAGTGAGACCGGGGCCTCCTACAATGAGCAGTTCTTC. It yields the protein CASSETGASYNEQFF.

This sequence joins TRBV4-1 and TRBJ2-1; TRBD2 aligns across 7 bases. This CDR3 region has 13 residues. CDR1 and CDR2 from the germline V gene are MGHRA and YSYEKL. Trimming cost V 0 bases and J 10 bases; bases outside gene matches: 3. The CDR3 region has the DNA TGCGCCAGCAGCCAAGATAGGGGACTAGAGCAGTTCTTC. This encodes CASSQDRGLEQFF.

The chain uses TRBV20-1 and TRBJ2-1; no firm D call. Germline loops: CDR1 DFQATT, CDR2 SNEGSKA (reference sequence). The CDR3 contains 15 residues. V gave up 1 base and J gave up 9 bases, with 19 bases separating them. The chain's CDR3 is CSARVTPPRAPEQFF. CDR3 nucleotides: TGCAGTGCTAGAGTCACGCCCCCGCGAGCGCCTGAGCAGTTCTTC.

The chain uses TRBV29-1 and TRBJ2-3; 10 positions agree with TRBD2. The germline V gene encodes CDR1 SQVTM and CDR2 ANQGSEA. The trim removed 6 bases at V and 4 bases at J, leaving 10 bases unmatched. The CDR3 is made up of 15 amino acids. The chain's CDR3 is CSVVIAGGLADTQYF. CDR3 sequence (DNA): TGCAGCGTCGTTATAGCGGGGGGCTTGGCAGATACGCAGTATTTT.

This clonotype was observed at least ten times. This chain uses TRBV4-3 with TRBJ2-1, with 10 positions matching TRBD1. V dropped 0 bases and J dropped 5; count of bases not matched to a gene: 1. The CDR3 has 15 residues. Germline-derived CDR1 and CDR2 are LGHNA and YSLEER. CDR3 in DNA: TGCGCCAGCAGCCAAGAGGGGACAGGGGACAATGAGCAGTTCTTC. The encoded protein is CASSQEGTGDNEQFF.

In its sample, this clonotype was seen a few times. This sequence joins TRBV27 and TRBJ2-5; 8 bases agree with TRBD2. The CDR3 contains 16 residues. Germline V gives CDR1 MNHEY, CDR2 SMNVEV (reference sequence). The V segment lost 5 bases and the J segment 1 base; nucleotides outside the gene matches: 9. The CDR3 nucleotides read TGTGCCAGCAGTCCGTTACGCGGGGGGCGCCAAGAGACCCAGTACTTC. Protein: CASSPLRGGRQETQYF.

This sequence joins TRBV5-1 and TRBJ2-6; unclear D gene. Germline V gives CDR1 SGHRS, CDR2 YFSETQ. With 0 bases removed from V and 4 bases from J, the gap between germline ends came to 2 bases. The CDR3 sequence is 13 residues long. CDR3 amino acids: CASSLEGANVLTF. The CDR3 nucleotides read TGCGCCAGCAGCTTGGAAGGGGCCAACGTCCTGACTTTC.

The chain employs TRBV6-5 and TRBJ1-2; perhaps TRBD1 as D (6 bases). Germline CDR1 and CDR2: MNHEY and SVGAGI. CDR3 length: 16 amino acids. Trimming took 1 base from V and 1 from J, leaving 13 bases between them. The CDR3 sequence: CASSYFGGLSNYGYTF. The DNA of the CDR3 is TGTGCCAGCAGTTACTTCGGGGGCCTCAGTAACTATGGCTACACCTTC.

The sample holds a few counts of this clonotype. The chain recombines TRBV20-1 with TRBJ1-5, with D unresolved. The V gene's germline CDR1 is DFQATT and CDR2 SNEGSKA (reference sequence). The CDR3 is made up of 13 amino acids. Trimming removed 3 bases at V and 4 bases at J, with 10 bases between. The CDR3 nucleotides read TGCAGTGCTAGTTGGGGTATGAATCAGCCCCAGCATTTT. This gives the protein CSASWGMNQPQHF.

The chain recombines TRBV27 with TRBJ2-7, with D perhaps matching TRBD2 (5 bases). Germline CDR1 and CDR2: MNHEY and SMNVEV (reference sequence). CDR3 length: 15 residues. The ends were cut back, 0 bases at V and 3 bases at J, with 12 bases in the middle. CDR3 amino acids: CASSLSTGYHYEQYF. CDR3 bases: TGTGCCAGCAGTTTATCGACGGGGTATCACTACGAGCAGTACTTC.

This clonotype was seen at least ten times. This rearrangement joins TRBV2 to TRBJ1-1; 9 bases fit TRBD1. V was pared by 8 bases and J by 8 bases, with 9 bases of the junction left unmatched. Germline V lookup: CDR1 SNHLY, CDR2 FYNNEI. CDR3 length equals 13 residues. The chain's CDR3 is CASSDRGTTEAFF. The CDR3 region has the DNA TGTGCCAGCTCCGACAGGGGGACTACCGAAGCTTTCTTT.

The chain has TRBV15 and TRBJ1-4, with D perhaps matching TRBD1 (5 bases). Trimming took off 4 bases at V and 5 bases at J, with 14 bases between the two ends. There are 15 residues in the CDR3. From germline, CDR1 is LNHNV and CDR2 YYDKDF (reference sequence). Here the CDR3 reads CATSTSTVWNEKLFF. CDR3 bases: TGTGCCACCAGCACATCGACAGTATGGAATGAAAAACTGTTTTTT.

In its sample, this clonotype was seen a few times. The V and J genes are TRBV9 and TRBJ2-7, with D unresolved. Trimming cost V 0 bases and J 0 bases, with 10 bases left between them. The CDR3 sequence is 15 residues long. CDR1 and CDR2 from the germline V gene are SGDLS and YYNGEE. The CDR3 coding sequence is TGTGCCAGCAGCGTAGGTGCAATAGACTCCTACGAGCAGTACTTC. Amino acids: CASSVGAIDSYEQYF. Using reference TRBV9 and TRBJ2-7 for the parts outside the CDR3, the full variable domain is DSGVTQTPKHLITATGQRVTLRCSPRSGDLSVYWYQQSLDQGLQFLIQYYNGEERAKGNILERFSAQQFPDLHSELNLSSLELGDSALYFCASSVGAIDSYEQYFGPGTRLTVT.

The table lists this clonotype with a few counts. The genes are TRBV4-1 and TRBJ2-5; 9 bases agree with TRBD2. CDR1 and CDR2 (germline): MGHRA, YSYEKL. The CDR3 is made up of 13 amino acids. V was clipped by 8 bases and J by 2 bases; unmatched bases: 3. The CDR3 loop is CASASGIQETQYF. In DNA form, the CDR3 reads TGCGCCAGCGCTAGCGGGATTCAAGAGACCCAGTACTTC.